A single sample gave rise to the 25 T cell receptor beta chains below, sequenced in a study of blood T cell repertoires in COVID-19. Sequencing was performed with immunoSEQ multiplex PCR; in TCRdb, only in-frame clones are kept and a portion is missing. Among some 57,000 clones listed, approximately 83% were seen once. Sequencing was performed on peripheral blood. All receptors derive from a man of 80 years or more with COVID-19, enrolled during active disease.

The CDR3 nucleotides are TGTGCCAGCAGCAAAGGTTCTAGCGGGGGGGCCTCGGATGAGCAGTTCTTC. This codes for CASSKGSSGGASDEQFF. This chain joins TRBV21-1 and TRBJ2-1; the D call of TRBD2 is as the table states it, not checked on the DNA. TRBV21-1 is given as a pseudogene. This CDR3 comprises 17 residues.

This clone is a singleton in its sample. The chain couples TRBV6-5 to TRBJ2-1; 11 positions match TRBD2. Germline-derived CDR1 and CDR2 are MNHEY and SVGAGI. The CDR3 sequence is 16 residues long. V gave up 0 bases and J gave up 10 bases; unmatched junction bases: 8. The CDR3 nucleotides read TGTGCCAGCAGTTACTCGACACTAGCGGGAGTGTACGAGCAGTTCTTC. Translated, it gives CASSYSTLAGVYEQFF.

Turning to this clone: Germline and junction disagree at one end, which may indicate a read error. The chain is built from TRBV4-2 and TRBJ2-2; 7 bases fit TRBD2. Germline V gene lookup returns CDR1 LGHNA and CDR2 YNFKEQ. CDR3 length equals 16 residues. The CDR3 sequence is CACSQSAGANTGELFF. The CDR3 region has the DNA TGTGCCTGCAGCCAAAGTGCGGGAGCGAACACCGGGGAGCTGTTTTTT.

This chain links TRBV5-6 with TRBJ2-3; 7 bases fit TRBD1. CDR3 size: 15 residues. The J segment lost 0 bases and the V segment lost 4 bases, leaving 5 bases of the junction unmatched. Germline V gene data show CDR1 as SGHDT and CDR2 as YYEEEE. CDR3 protein: CASSLPTGSTDTQYF. The CDR3 nucleotides are TGTGCCAGCAGCCTACCGACAGGGAGCACAGATACGCAGTATTTT.

This clone was recorded once. The rearrangement joins TRBV6-4 to TRBJ2-2; TRBD1 agrees at 8 bases. CDR1 MRHNA and CDR2 SNTAGT come from the germline V gene. This CDR3 has 16 amino acids. Trimming removed 5 bases from V and 3 bases from J; junction bases left unmatched: 8. The CDR3 spells CASSTGGGRDTGELFF. DNA for the CDR3: TGTGCCAGCAGTACAGGGGGAGGTCGTGACACCGGGGAGCTGTTTTTT.

The chain carries TRBV4-3 and TRBJ2-3; the D gene is possibly TRBD2 (6 bases). V was clipped by 1 base and J by 3 bases, with 17 bases between them. The germline V gene encodes CDR1 LGHNA and CDR2 YSLEER. This CDR3 comprises 17 residues. The CDR3 nucleotides read TGCGCCAGCAGCCAAGGCCCCTACGGGAGAGGAACAGATACGCAGTATTTT. It codes for CASSQGPYGRGTDTQYF.

This clone was observed a single time. The genes are TRBV4-3 and TRBJ1-2; TRBD1 agrees at 9 bases. The germline V gene encodes CDR1 LGHNA and CDR2 YSLEER. The V segment lost 0 bases and the J segment 5 bases; nucleotides outside the gene matches: 7. The CDR3 spans 16 residues. The CDR3, as DNA: TGCGCCAGCAGCCAAGATTTTCGACAGGGGGGATATGGCTACACCTTC. It codes for CASSQDFRQGGYGYTF.

CDR3 residues: CASSRDTGYGYTF. As DNA, the CDR3 is TGTGCCAGCAGTCGGGATACAGGGTATGGCTACACCTTC. The chain links TRBV6-5 to TRBJ1-2; a possible D gene is TRBD1 (6 bases). This CDR3 spans 13 amino acids. The germline gives CDR1 MNHEY, CDR2 SVGAGI. V was trimmed by 5 bases and J by 5 bases, leaving 12 bases between them.

This chain links TRBV7-3 with TRBJ2-5; D remains ambiguous. This CDR3 has 14 amino acids. V shed 1 base and J shed 2 bases, with 8 bases lying between them. Germline-derived CDR1 and CDR2 are SGHTA and FQGTGA. CDR3 region: CASSLSGSQETQYF. The CDR3 DNA follows: TGTGCCAGCAGCTTAAGTGGCAGTCAAGAGACCCAGTACTTC.

The gene calls are TRBV6-6 and TRBJ2-7, with 7 positions matching TRBD1. The CDR3 consists of 15 residues. The V segment lost 0 bases and the J segment 1 base; nucleotides outside the gene matches: 3. Germline V gives CDR1 MNHNY, CDR2 SVGAGI (reference sequence). The CDR3 is CASSYSRGPSYEQYF. The CDR3 nucleotides read TGTGCCAGCAGTTACTCTAGGGGGCCTTCCTACGAGCAGTACTTC.

This clone is a singleton in its sample. V and J are TRBV4-3 and TRBJ2-7; D gene uncertain. This CDR3 comprises 16 residues. V was trimmed by 1 base and J by 0 bases, leaving 13 bases between them. Per the germline V gene, CDR1 is LGHNA and CDR2 is YSLEER. CDR3 amino acids: CASSQVAGPSSYEQYF. The CDR3 region has the DNA TGCGCCAGCAGCCAAGTGGCAGGCCCCAGCTCCTACGAGCAGTACTTC.

This chain links TRBV5-4 with TRBJ1-2, with TRBD1 as a possible D gene (6 bases). Germline V lookup: CDR1 SGHNT, CDR2 YYREEE (reference sequence). V was clipped by 4 bases and J by 7 bases, with 26 bases between them. The CDR3 runs to 17 residues. DNA for the CDR3: TGTGCCAGCAGCCAAGGACAGCTAGCCTTAAGTCTTAGTGGCTACACCTTC. The encoded protein is CASSQGQLALSLSGYTF.

The CDR3 bases are TGTGCCTGGAGTAGTTCTCCCGTGGGGGAGGCCCAGTACTTC. Its translation: CAWSSSPVGEAQYF. V is TRBV30 and J is TRBJ2-5, with D perhaps TRBD2 (6 bases). CDR3 length equals 14 residues. Germline CDR1 GTSNPN, CDR2 SVGIG (reference sequence). V lost 2 bases and J lost 9, with 19 bases in between. The full variable domain, its missing parts supplied by reference TRBV30 and TRBJ2-5, is SQTIHQWPATLVQPVGSPLSLECTVEGTSNPNLYWYRQAAGRGLQLLFYSVGIGQISSEVPQNLSASRPQDRQFILSSKKLLLSDSGFYLCAWSSSPVGEAQYFGPGTRLLVL.

The V and J genes are TRBV18 and TRBJ1-1; 7 nucleotides line up with TRBD1. Germline assignment: CDR1 KGHSH and CDR2 LQKENI. V lost 4 bases to trimming and J lost 6 bases; unmatched junction nucleotides: 11. This CDR3 spans 15 amino acids. CDR3 DNA: TGTGCCAGCTCACGTCAGGGGGGAGCTGGGCCTGAAGCTTTCTTT. This gives the protein CASSRQGGAGPEAFF.

The chain carries TRBV7-2 and TRBJ1-1, with D tentatively TRBD1 (6 bases). Germline V gene data show CDR1 as SGHTA and CDR2 as FQGNSA. The V end lost 1 base, the J end lost 3 bases, and 12 bases lay between the germline ends. The CDR3 extends over 15 amino acids. CDR3 region: CASSLEGTPDTEAFF. The CDR3 nucleotides are TGTGCCAGCAGCTTAGAAGGGACACCAGACACTGAAGCTTTCTTT.

The chain links TRBV7-9 to TRBJ1-4; TRBD1 agrees at 7 bases. Per the germline V gene, CDR1 is SEHNR and CDR2 is FQNEAQ (reference sequence). The V segment lost 4 bases and the J segment 5 bases; nucleotides outside the gene matches: 7. The CDR3 spans 15 residues. CDR3 loop: CASSSTGTENEKLFF. CDR3 bases: TGTGCCAGCAGCTCAACCGGGACAGAGAATGAAAAACTGTTTTTT.

This clone appeared a single time. The rearrangement joins TRBV18 to TRBJ1-1; TRBD1 agrees at 11 bases. The V gene's germline CDR1 is KGHSH and CDR2 LQKENI. V gave up 4 bases and J gave up 1 base; unmatched junction bases: 11. The CDR3 runs 18 residues. The CDR3 DNA reads TGTGCCAGCTCACTTATCCGGGACAGGGGGGAGGAGAACACTGAAGCTTTCTTT. This gives the protein CASSLIRDRGEENTEAFF. Full variable domain (outside the CDR3, taken from reference TRBV18 and TRBJ1-1): NAGVMQNPRHLVRRRGQEARLRCSPMKGHSHVYWYRQLPEEGLKFMVYLQKENIIDESGMPKERFSAEFPKEGPSILRIQQVVRGDSAAYFCASSLIRDRGEENTEAFFGQGTRLTVV.

The V gene is TRBV5-1, the J gene TRBJ1-1, with 9 bases aligning to TRBD1. Germline V gives CDR1 SGHRS, CDR2 YFSETQ. The CDR3 consists of 15 residues. V trimming: 5 bases; J trimming: 4 bases; junction bases outside the gene matches: 9. The CDR3, as DNA: TGCGCCAGCAGTCCCCGAGGGACAGGGAGCACTGAAGCTTTCTTT. Its translation is CASSPRGTGSTEAFF. Complete variable domain (other parts from reference TRBV5-1 and TRBJ1-1): KAGVTQTPRYLIKTRGQQVTLSCSPISGHRSVSWYQQTPGQGLQFLFEYFSETQRNKGNFPGRFSGRQFSNSRSEMNVSTLELGDSALYLCASSPRGTGSTEAFFGQGTRLTVV.

This sequence joins TRBV5-1 and TRBJ2-5; 8 bases line up with TRBD1. In germline, CDR1 is SGHRS, CDR2 YFSETQ. V was pared by 0 bases and J by 3 bases, with 4 bases of the junction left unmatched. The CDR3 length is 15 residues. CDR3 region: CASSLGAGGEETQYF. CDR3 coding DNA: TGCGCCAGCAGCTTGGGGGCAGGGGGCGAAGAGACCCAGTACTTC.

This chain uses TRBV7-2 with TRBJ1-5, with D maybe TRBD1 (5 bases). CDR1 SGHTA and CDR2 FQGNSA come from the germline V gene. V gave up 3 bases and J gave up 0 bases, with 9 bases separating them. The CDR3 totals 15 residues. The chain's CDR3 is CASSFDSNSNQPQHF. The CDR3 nucleotides are TGTGCCAGCAGCTTCGACAGCAATAGCAATCAGCCCCAGCATTTT.

This clone was observed a single time. The chain uses TRBV5-1 and TRBJ2-3; 9 nucleotides align to TRBD2. The CDR3 consists of 14 residues. The V gene end was trimmed by 7 bases and the J gene end by 0 bases; junction bases not matched to a gene: 3. Germline CDR1 is SGHRS and CDR2 is YFSETQ. The CDR3 sequence: CASLAGPSTDTQYF. CDR3 coding DNA: TGCGCCAGCCTAGCGGGACCAAGCACAGATACGCAGTATTTT.

The chain recombines TRBV15 with TRBJ2-3; maybe TRBD2 (6 bases). CDR3 length equals 21 residues. Deletions cut 0 bases from V and 5 bases from J, with 30 bases between. Germline CDR1 and CDR2: LNHNV and YYDKDF (reference sequence). The CDR3: CATSRERVGQIPGEHRDTQYF. CDR3 bases: TGTGCCACCAGCAGAGAGAGGGTGGGTCAAATTCCGGGAGAACATAGAGATACGCAGTATTTT.

V and J are TRBV4-2 and TRBJ1-2, with 9 bases identical to TRBD1. Germline CDR1 reads LGHNA; CDR2 reads YNFKEQ. Trimming took 3 bases from V and 6 from J; bases not matched to a gene: 8. This CDR3 has 15 residues. CDR3 DNA sequence: TGTGCCAGCAGCCACCGCGGGACAGGGAGAAATGGCTACACCTTC. This sequence encodes CASSHRGTGRNGYTF.

This chain uses TRBV5-1 with TRBJ1-4; the match to TRBD1 covers 11 bases. Losses at the gene ends were 4 bases for V and 7 bases for J; bases not matched to a gene: 6. Germline CDR1 is SGHRS and CDR2 is YFSETQ. The length of the CDR3 is 15 residues. The CDR3 DNA follows: TGCGCCAGCAGCCGGGGGACAGGGGGTTCTGAAAAACTGTTTTTT. Its translation: CASSRGTGGSEKLFF.

This sequence joins TRBV7-2 and TRBJ1-1; D uncertain. Germline V gene data show CDR1 as SGHTA and CDR2 as FQGNSA. With 8 bases removed from V and 2 bases from J, the gap between germline ends came to 12 bases. The CDR3 contains 13 residues. CDR3 amino acids: CASGRHPNTEAFF. CDR3 bases: TGTGCCAGCGGAAGACACCCCAACACTGAAGCTTTCTTT.